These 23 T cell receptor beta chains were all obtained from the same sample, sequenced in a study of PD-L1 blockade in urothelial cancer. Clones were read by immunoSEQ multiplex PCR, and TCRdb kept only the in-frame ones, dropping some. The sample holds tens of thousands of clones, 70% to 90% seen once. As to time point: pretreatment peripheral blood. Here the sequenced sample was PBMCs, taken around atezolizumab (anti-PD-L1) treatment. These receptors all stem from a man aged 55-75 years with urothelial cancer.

CDR3 coding DNA: TGTGCCAGCAGCTCGGGACAGGGACTCGGCTATGGCTACACCTTC. Its translation is CASSSGQGLGYGYTF. The chain couples TRBV11-3 to TRBJ1-2; 9 nucleotides match TRBD1. Germline-derived CDR1 and CDR2 are SGHNT and YENEEA. V gave up 4 bases and J gave up 4 bases; unmatched junction bases: 7. The CDR3 is made up of 15 amino acids.

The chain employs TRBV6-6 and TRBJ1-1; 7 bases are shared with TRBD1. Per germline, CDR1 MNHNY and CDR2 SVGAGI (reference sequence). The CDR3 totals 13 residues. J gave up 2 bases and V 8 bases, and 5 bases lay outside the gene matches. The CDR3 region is CASSGQPNTEAFF. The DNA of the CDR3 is TGTGCCAGCTCGGGACAGCCTAACACTGAAGCTTTCTTT.

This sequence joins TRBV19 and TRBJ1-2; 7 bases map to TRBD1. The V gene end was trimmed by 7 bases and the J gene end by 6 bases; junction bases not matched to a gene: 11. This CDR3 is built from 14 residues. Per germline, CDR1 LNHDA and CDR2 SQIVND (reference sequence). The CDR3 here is CASKPGGIYDGYTF. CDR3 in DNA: TGTGCCAGTAAACCAGGGGGAATCTATGATGGCTACACCTTC.

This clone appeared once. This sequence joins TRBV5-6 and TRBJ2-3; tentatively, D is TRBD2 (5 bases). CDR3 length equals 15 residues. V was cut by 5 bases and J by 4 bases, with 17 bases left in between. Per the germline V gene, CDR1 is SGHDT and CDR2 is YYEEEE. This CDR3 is CASRVLKLGPDTQYF. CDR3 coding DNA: TGTGCCAGCAGGGTCCTAAAACTAGGGCCAGATACGCAGTATTTT. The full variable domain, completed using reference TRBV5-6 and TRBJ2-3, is DAGVTQSPTHLIKTRGQQVTLRCSPKSGHDTVSWYQQALGQGPQFIFQYYEEEERQRGNFPDRFSGHQFPNYSSELNVNALLLGDSALYLCASRVLKLGPDTQYFGPGTRLTVL.

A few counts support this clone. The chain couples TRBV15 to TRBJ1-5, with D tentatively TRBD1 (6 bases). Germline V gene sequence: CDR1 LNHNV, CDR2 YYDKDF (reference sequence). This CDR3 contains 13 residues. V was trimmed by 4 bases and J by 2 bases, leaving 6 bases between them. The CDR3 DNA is TGTGCCACCAGCAACAGGGGCAATCAGCCCCAGCATTTT. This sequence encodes CATSNRGNQPQHF. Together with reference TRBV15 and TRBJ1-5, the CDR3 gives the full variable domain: DAMVIQNPRYQVTQFGKPVTLSCSQTLNHNVMYWYQQKSSQAPKLLFHYYDKDFNNEADTPDNFQSRRPNTSFCFLDIRSPGLGDTAMYLCATSNRGNQPQHFGDGTRLSIL.

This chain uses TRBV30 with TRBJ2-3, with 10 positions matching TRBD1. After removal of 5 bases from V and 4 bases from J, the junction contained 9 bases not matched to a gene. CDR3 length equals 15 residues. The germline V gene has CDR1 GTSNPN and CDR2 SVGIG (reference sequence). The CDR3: CAWDPGQGSPDTQYF. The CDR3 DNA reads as TGTGCCTGGGATCCGGGACAGGGGAGTCCAGATACGCAGTATTTT.

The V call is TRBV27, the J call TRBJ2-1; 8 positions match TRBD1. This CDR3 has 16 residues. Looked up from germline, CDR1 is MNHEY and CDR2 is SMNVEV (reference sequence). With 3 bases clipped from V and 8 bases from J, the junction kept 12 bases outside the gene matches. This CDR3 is CASSFSLQGAHDEQFF. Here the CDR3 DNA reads TGTGCCAGCAGTTTTTCTCTCCAGGGGGCGCATGATGAGCAGTTCTTC.

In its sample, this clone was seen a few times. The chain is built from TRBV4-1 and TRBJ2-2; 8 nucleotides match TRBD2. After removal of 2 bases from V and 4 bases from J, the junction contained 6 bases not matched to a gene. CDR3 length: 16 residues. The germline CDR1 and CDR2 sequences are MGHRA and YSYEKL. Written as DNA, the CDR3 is TGCGCCAGCAGCCAAACATTAGCGGGGAGCACCGGGGAGCTGTTTTTT. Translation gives CASSQTLAGSTGELFF.

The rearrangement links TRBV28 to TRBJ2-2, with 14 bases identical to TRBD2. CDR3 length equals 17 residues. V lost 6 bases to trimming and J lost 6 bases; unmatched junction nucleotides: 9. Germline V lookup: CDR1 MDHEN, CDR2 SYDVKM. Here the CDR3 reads CASRNQGLAGAPGELFF. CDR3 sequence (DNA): TGTGCCAGCAGAAATCAGGGACTAGCGGGGGCCCCCGGGGAGCTGTTTTTT.

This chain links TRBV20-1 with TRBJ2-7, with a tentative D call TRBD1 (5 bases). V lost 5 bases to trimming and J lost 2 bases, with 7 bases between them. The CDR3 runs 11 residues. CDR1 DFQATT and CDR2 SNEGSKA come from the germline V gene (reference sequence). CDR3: CSALRAYEQYF. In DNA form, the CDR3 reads TGCAGTGCTCTCAGGGCCTACGAGCAGTACTTC.

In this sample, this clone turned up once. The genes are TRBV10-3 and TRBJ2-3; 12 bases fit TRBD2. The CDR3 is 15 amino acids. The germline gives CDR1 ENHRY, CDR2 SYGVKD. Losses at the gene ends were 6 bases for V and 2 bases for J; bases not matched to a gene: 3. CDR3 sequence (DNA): TGTGCCATCAGAAGACTAGCGGGGGCCACAGATACGCAGTATTTT. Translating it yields CAIRRLAGATDTQYF.

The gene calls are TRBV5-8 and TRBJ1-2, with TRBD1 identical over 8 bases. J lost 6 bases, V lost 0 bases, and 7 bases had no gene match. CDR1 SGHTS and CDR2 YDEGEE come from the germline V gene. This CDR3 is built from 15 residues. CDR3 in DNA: TGTGCCAGCAGCTTGGAACAGGGGGTACATAATGGCTACACCTTC. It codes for CASSLEQGVHNGYTF.

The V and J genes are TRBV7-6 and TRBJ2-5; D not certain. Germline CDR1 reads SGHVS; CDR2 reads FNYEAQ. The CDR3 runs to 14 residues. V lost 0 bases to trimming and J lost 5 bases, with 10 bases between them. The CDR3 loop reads CASSLALVRETQYF. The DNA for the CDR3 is TGTGCCAGCAGCTTAGCGCTAGTCCGGGAGACCCAGTACTTC.

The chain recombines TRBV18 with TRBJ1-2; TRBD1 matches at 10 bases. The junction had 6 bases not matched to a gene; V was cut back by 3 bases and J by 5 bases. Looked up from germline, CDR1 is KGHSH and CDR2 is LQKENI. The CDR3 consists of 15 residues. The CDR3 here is CASSPSGTGDYGYTF. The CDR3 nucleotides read TGTGCCAGCTCACCGTCCGGGACAGGGGATTATGGCTACACCTTC.

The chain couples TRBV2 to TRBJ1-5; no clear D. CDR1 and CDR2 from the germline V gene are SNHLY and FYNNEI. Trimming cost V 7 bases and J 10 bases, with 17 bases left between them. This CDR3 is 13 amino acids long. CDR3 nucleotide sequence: TGTGCCAGCAACGGAAACAGAGATCGTCCCCAGCATTTT. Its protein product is CASNGNRDRPQHF.

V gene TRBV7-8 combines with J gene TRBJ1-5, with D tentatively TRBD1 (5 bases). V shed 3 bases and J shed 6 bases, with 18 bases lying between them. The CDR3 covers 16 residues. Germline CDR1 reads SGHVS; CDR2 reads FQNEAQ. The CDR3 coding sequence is TGTGCCAGCAGCTTTGGCGTATCAGGGCAGGGTCAGCCCCAGCATTTT. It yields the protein CASSFGVSGQGQPQHF.

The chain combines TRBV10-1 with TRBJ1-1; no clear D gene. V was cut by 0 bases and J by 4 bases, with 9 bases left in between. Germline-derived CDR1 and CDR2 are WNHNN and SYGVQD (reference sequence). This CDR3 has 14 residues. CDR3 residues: CASSESSSVTEAFF. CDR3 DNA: TGCGCCAGCAGTGAGTCGTCTTCGGTCACTGAAGCTTTCTTT.

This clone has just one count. The CDR3 DNA reads as TGTGCTAGTGGTTTGGTAGAGGGCCCCCATCAGCCCCAGCATTTT. Translation: CASGLVEGPHQPQHF. This chain links TRBV12-5 with TRBJ1-5; D remains unclear. In germline, CDR1 is LGHNT, CDR2 FRNRAP. The CDR3 runs 15 residues. Trimming shortened V by 0 bases and J by 5 bases, and 11 bases separated the two germline ends.

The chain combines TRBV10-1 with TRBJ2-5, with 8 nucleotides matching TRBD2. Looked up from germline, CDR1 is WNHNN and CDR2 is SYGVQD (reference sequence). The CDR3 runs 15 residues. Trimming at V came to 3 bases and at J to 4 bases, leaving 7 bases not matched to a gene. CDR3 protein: CASSESGGARETQYF. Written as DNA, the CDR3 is TGCGCCAGCAGTGAATCCGGGGGGGCACGAGAGACCCAGTACTTC.

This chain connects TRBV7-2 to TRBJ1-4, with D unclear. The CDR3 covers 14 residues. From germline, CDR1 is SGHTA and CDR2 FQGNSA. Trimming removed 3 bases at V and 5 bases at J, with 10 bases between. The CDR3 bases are TGTGCCAGCAGCTTTGGTCAGTTCAATGAAAAACTGTTTTTT. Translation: CASSFGQFNEKLFF.

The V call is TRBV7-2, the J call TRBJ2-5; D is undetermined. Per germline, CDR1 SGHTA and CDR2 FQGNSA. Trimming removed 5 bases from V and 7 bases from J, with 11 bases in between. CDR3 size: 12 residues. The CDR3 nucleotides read TGTGCCAGCAGCCGTTCACCCGGGACCCAGTACTTC. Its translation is CASSRSPGTQYF.

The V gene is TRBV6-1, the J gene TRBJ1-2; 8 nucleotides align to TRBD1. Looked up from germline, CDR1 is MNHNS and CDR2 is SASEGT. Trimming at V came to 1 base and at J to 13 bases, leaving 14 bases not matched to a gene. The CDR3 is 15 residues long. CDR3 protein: CASSEGIPGQVHSTF. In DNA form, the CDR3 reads TGTGCCAGCAGTGAAGGCATACCGGGACAGGTCCACAGCACCTTC.

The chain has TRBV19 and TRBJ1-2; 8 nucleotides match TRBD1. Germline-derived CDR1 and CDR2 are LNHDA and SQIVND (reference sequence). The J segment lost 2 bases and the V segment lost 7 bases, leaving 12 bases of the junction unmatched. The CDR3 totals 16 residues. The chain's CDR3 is CASTPPRAGGNYGYTF. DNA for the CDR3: TGTGCCAGTACCCCCCCCCGGGCAGGGGGCAACTATGGCTACACCTTC.